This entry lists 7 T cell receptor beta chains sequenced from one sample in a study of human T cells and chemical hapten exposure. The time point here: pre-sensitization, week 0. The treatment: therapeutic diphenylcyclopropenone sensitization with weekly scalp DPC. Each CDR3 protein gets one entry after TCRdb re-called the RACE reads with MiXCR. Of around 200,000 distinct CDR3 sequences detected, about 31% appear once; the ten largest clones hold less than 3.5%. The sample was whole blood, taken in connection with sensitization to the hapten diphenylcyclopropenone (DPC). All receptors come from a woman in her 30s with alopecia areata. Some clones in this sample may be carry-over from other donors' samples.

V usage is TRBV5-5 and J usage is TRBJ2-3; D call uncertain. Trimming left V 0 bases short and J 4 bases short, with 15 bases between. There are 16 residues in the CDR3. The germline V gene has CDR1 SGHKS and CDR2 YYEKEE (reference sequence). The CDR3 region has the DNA TGTGCCAGCAGCTTGGTGGCTAGTTATCGACCAGATACGCAGTATTTT. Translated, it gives CASSLVASYRPDTQYF.

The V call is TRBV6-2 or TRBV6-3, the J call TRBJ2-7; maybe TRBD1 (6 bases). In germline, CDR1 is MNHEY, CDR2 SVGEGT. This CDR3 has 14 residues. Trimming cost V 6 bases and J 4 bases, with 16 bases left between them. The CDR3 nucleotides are TGTGCCAGCAGCCTGGGGGCATTTGGGTACGAGCAGTACTTC. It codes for CASSLGAFGYEQYF.

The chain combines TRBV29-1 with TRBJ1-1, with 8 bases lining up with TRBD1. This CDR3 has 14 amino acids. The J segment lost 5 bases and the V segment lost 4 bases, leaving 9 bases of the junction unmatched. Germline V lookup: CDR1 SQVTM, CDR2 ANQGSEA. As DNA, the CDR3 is TGCAGCGTTGGCCAGGACAGGGCTGCGACTGAAGCTTTCTTT. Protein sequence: CSVGQDRAATEAFF.

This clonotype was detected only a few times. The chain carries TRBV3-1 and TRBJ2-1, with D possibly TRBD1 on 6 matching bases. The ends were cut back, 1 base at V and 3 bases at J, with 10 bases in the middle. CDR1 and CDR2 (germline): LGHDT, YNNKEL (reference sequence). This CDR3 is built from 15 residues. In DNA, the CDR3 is TGTGCCAGCAGCCAAGCAGGGGTGTTCTACAATGAGCAGTTCTTC. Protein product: CASSQAGVFYNEQFF.

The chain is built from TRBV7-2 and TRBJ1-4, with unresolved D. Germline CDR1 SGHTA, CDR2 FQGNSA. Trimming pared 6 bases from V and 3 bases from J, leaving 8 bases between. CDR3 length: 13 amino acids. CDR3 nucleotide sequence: TGTGCCAGCAGGCCCCTTGCTAATGAAAAACTGTTTTTT. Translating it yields CASRPLANEKLFF.

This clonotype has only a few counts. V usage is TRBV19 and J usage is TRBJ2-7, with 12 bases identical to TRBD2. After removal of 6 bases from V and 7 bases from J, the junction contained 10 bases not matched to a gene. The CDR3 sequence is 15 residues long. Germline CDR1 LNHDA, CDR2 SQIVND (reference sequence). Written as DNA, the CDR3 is TGTGCCAGTAGCCTTCGCGGACTAGCGGGGAATGAGCAGTACTTC. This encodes CASSLRGLAGNEQYF.

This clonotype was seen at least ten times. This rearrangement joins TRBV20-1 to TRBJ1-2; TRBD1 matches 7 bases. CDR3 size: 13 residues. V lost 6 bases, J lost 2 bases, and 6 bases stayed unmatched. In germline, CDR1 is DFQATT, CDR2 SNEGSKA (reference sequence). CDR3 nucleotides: TGCAGTGCCAGACAGGGCGGCAACTATGGCTACACCTTC. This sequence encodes CSARQGGNYGYTF.